The source of this T cell receptor beta chain is a study of identical twins. TCRdb passed the 5' RACE reads through MiXCR, listing each CDR3 protein once. Of hundreds of thousands of distinct CDR3 sequences listed, 12% are singletons. The CDR3 runs 14 residues. Looked up from germline, CDR1 is DFQATT and CDR2 is SNEGSKA (reference sequence). The germline V and J ends were trimmed by 5 bases and 2 bases, with 13 bases remaining between them. These data also formed part of another study, on yellow fever vaccine responses in identical twins.

The TCR was taken from a woman aged 18-29 years in good health. Specimen: PBMCs. This chain links TRBV20-1 with TRBJ2-1; no reliable D call. In DNA form, the CDR3 reads TGCAGTGCTCCCCTGGCGGCCACCTACAATGAGCAGTTCTTC. Protein sequence: CSAPLAATYNEQFF.